The 30 T cell receptor beta chains below come from one sample, sequenced in a study of blood T cell repertoires in COVID-19. The protocol was immunoSEQ multiplex PCR, while the TCRdb copy is restricted to in-frame clones and leaves out a portion. The table includes about 270,000 clones, around 86% detected once. Sequencing input: peripheral blood. These receptors originate from a man aged 40-55 years who had recovered from COVID-19.

The J gene is TRBJ1-6, the V gene TRBV19; 8 bases fit TRBD1. With 10 bases clipped from V and 8 bases from J, the junction kept 7 bases outside the gene matches. Looked up from germline, CDR1 is LNHDA and CDR2 is SQIVND (reference sequence). The CDR3 runs to 13 residues. CDR3 sequence (DNA): TGTGCCACCAAGGACAGGGCTCATTCACCCCTCCACTTT. As protein: CATKDRAHSPLHF.

The rearrangement uses TRBV5-4 and TRBJ2-1; TRBD2 is a possible D gene (5 bases). The CDR3 has 15 residues. Looked up from germline, CDR1 is SGHNT and CDR2 is YYREEE (reference sequence). V shed 1 base and J shed 6 bases, with 14 bases lying between them. CDR3 in amino acids: CASSLKRERFNEQFF. In DNA form, the CDR3 reads TGTGCCAGCAGCTTGAAGAGGGAACGTTTCAATGAGCAGTTCTTC.

The chain combines TRBV14 with TRBJ1-1; D may be TRBD1 (5 bases). The ends were cut back, 4 bases at V and 1 base at J, with 16 bases in the middle. CDR3 length: 16 residues. CDR1 and CDR2 (germline): SGHDN, FVKESK. For the CDR3, the DNA is TGTGCCAGCAGCCCGCCCTCGGGTCAGGGGAACACTGAAGCTTTCTTT. The encoded protein is CASSPPSGQGNTEAFF.

The V and J genes are TRBV6-5 and TRBJ2-5; weak D call: TRBD2 (6 bases). Trimming left V 9 bases short and J 0 bases short, with 17 bases between. Germline lookup yields CDR1 MNHEY and CDR2 SVGAGI. This CDR3 has 15 residues. This chain's CDR3 is CASCLGAGNQETQYF. The CDR3 nucleotides are TGTGCCAGTTGTCTCGGGGCGGGGAACCAAGAGACCCAGTACTTC.

This chain links TRBV9 with TRBJ1-2, with TRBD1 as a possible D gene (6 bases). V was pared by 0 bases and J by 0 bases, with 12 bases between. The CDR3 extends over 16 amino acids. Germline loops: CDR1 SGDLS, CDR2 YYNGEE. The CDR3: CASSVVTGAPNYGYTF. In nucleotides, the CDR3 is TGTGCCAGCAGCGTAGTGACAGGTGCCCCTAACTATGGCTACACCTTC. Based on the CDR3 plus reference TRBV9 and TRBJ1-2, the full variable domain is DSGVTQTPKHLITATGQRVTLRCSPRSGDLSVYWYQQSLDQGLQFLIQYYNGEERAKGNILERFSAQQFPDLHSELNLSSLELGDSALYFCASSVVTGAPNYGYTFGSGTRLTVV.

The rearrangement joins TRBV11-3 to TRBJ2-7, with 9 nucleotides matching TRBD1. The germline gives CDR1 SGHNT, CDR2 YENEEA. This CDR3 is built from 16 residues. After removal of 3 bases from V and 1 base from J, the junction contained 7 bases not matched to a gene. In DNA, the CDR3 is TGTGCCAGCAGCTTCTCCGGGACAGGGCCTTCCTACGAGCAGTACTTC. Its protein product is CASSFSGTGPSYEQYF.

The chain links TRBV27 to TRBJ2-7; possibly TRBD2 for D (6 bases). The CDR3 extends over 13 amino acids. The V end lost 7 bases, the J end lost 4 bases, and 14 bases lay between the germline ends. Germline V lookup: CDR1 MNHEY, CDR2 SMNVEV (reference sequence). As DNA, the CDR3 is TGTGCCAGCACCGCTAGCGAGGGTTACGAGCAGTACTTC. Its translation: CASTASEGYEQYF.

This chain links TRBV3-1 (or the pseudogene TRBV3-2) with TRBJ2-7; 11 nucleotides align to TRBD1. CDR3 length equals 14 residues. Germline CDR1 is LGHDT and CDR2 is YNNKEL (reference sequence). After removal of 4 bases from V and 6 bases from J, the junction contained 5 bases not matched to a gene. In DNA form, the CDR3 reads TGTGCCAGCAGCCTTGGGACAGGGGGATTCGAGCAGTACTTC. Its translation: CASSLGTGGFEQYF.

This clone was seen at least ten times. The rearrangement joins TRBV5-1 to TRBJ2-2; no clear D. V lost 0 bases, J lost 7 bases, and 10 bases lay in between. The CDR3 is made up of 14 amino acids. Germline values: CDR1 SGHRS, CDR2 YFSETQ. CDR3 loop: CASSLVSERGELFF. CDR3 coding DNA: TGCGCCAGCAGCTTGGTGTCGGAGCGCGGGGAGCTGTTTTTT.

The rearrangement joins TRBV6-5 to TRBJ2-3, with D perhaps TRBD1 (6 bases). This CDR3 spans 16 amino acids. V was clipped by 4 bases and J by 2 bases, with 16 bases between them. Germline V gene sequence: CDR1 MNHEY, CDR2 SVGAGI. The CDR3 spells CASSSRDTLSTDTQYF. In DNA form, the CDR3 reads TGTGCCAGCAGTTCCCGGGACACCTTATCCACAGATACGCAGTATTTT.

The chain has TRBV18 and TRBJ1-3, with 7 bases lining up with TRBD1. The CDR3 spans 15 residues. Per the germline V gene, CDR1 is KGHSH and CDR2 is LQKENI. J gave up 0 bases and V 4 bases, and 3 bases lay outside the gene matches. The CDR3, as DNA: TGTGCCAGCTCACGACAGGGCCACTCTGGAAACACCATATATTTT. It yields the protein CASSRQGHSGNTIYF.

This clone occurred once. The chain combines TRBV28 with TRBJ1-1; D perhaps matches TRBD1 (5 bases). The V gene lost 3 bases and the J gene lost 3 bases, with 11 bases spanning the gap. Looked up from germline, CDR1 is MDHEN and CDR2 is SYDVKM. The CDR3 consists of 14 residues. The CDR3 loop reads CASSFLGVDTEAFF. CDR3 nucleotide sequence: TGTGCCAGCAGTTTCTTAGGGGTCGACACTGAAGCTTTCTTT.

This chain joins TRBV7-2 and TRBJ2-1, with D possibly matching TRBD1 (6 bases). Between the trimmed V and J ends, which lost 5 bases and 4 bases, there was a span of 15 bases. This CDR3 region has 15 residues. The germline CDR1 and CDR2 sequences are SGHTA and FQGNSA. The CDR3 DNA reads TGTGCCAGCAGCCGGGGCCTGAGGGGGTACAATGAGCAGTTCTTC. Its translation is CASSRGLRGYNEQFF.

V and J are TRBV3-1 (or the pseudogene TRBV3-2) and TRBJ2-1; D not resolved. CDR1 is LGHDT, CDR2 YNNKEL, per germline (reference sequence). The CDR3 sequence is 15 residues long. V shed 0 bases and J shed 1 base, with 7 bases lying between them. For the CDR3, the DNA is TGTGCCAGCAGCCAAGAACTTCAATCCTACAATGAGCAGTTCTTC. This sequence encodes CASSQELQSYNEQFF.

The chain recombines TRBV27 with TRBJ2-4; no definite D call. The CDR3 sequence is 13 residues long. CDR1 is MNHEY and CDR2 is SMNVEV in the germline V gene (reference sequence). Between the trimmed V and J ends, which lost 5 bases and 2 bases, there was a span of 7 bases. The chain's CDR3 is CASSSSPKNIQYF. DNA of the CDR3: TGTGCCAGCAGTAGCTCTCCCAAAAACATTCAGTACTTC.

V and J are TRBV12-3 or TRBV12-4 and TRBJ2-7, with 7 bases lining up with TRBD2. The CDR3 sequence is 13 residues long. Trimming at V came to 6 bases and at J to 7 bases, leaving 9 bases not matched to a gene. Here the CDR3 reads CASRFGQGGEQYF. CDR3 nucleotides: TGTGCCAGCAGGTTCGGGCAGGGAGGGGAGCAGTACTTC.

The V gene is TRBV7-6, the J gene TRBJ1-6, with TRBD1 as a possible D gene (6 bases). The V end lost 4 bases, the J end lost 0 bases, and 16 bases lay between the germline ends. The CDR3 runs to 18 residues. Germline assignment: CDR1 SGHVS and CDR2 FNYEAQ. The CDR3: CASSSSKGQSSYNSPLHF. The CDR3 DNA follows: TGTGCCAGCAGCTCGAGCAAAGGACAGAGCTCCTATAATTCACCCCTCCACTTT.

The chain uses TRBV6-6 and TRBJ1-1; 7 bases are a match to TRBD1. The CDR3 loop spans 14 amino acids. Germline loops: CDR1 MNHNY, CDR2 SVGAGI (reference sequence). J was trimmed by 5 bases and V by 2 bases; bases with no gene match: 5. The CDR3 DNA is TGTGCCAGCAGTTACGACAGGGCTGTGACTGAAGCTTTCTTT. Translating it yields CASSYDRAVTEAFF.

This clone was seen once. V and J are TRBV27 and TRBJ2-3, with 12 nucleotides matching TRBD2. Germline V CDR1 and CDR2: MNHEY, SMNVEV (reference sequence). V lost 6 bases and J lost 4; bases outside the gene matches: 8. The CDR3 is 16 residues long. CDR3 sequence reads: CASRRTSGVPPDTQYF. The CDR3 DNA sequence: TGTGCCAGCAGGCGGACTAGCGGGGTTCCCCCAGATACGCAGTATTTT.

The chain carries TRBV6-2 or TRBV6-3 and TRBJ2-1, with TRBD2 identical over 11 bases. V was clipped by 4 bases and J by 7 bases; unmatched bases: 6. There are 15 residues in the CDR3. Germline V CDR1 and CDR2: MNHEY, SVGEGT. This chain's CDR3 is CASSWSSGRGNEQFF. Written as DNA, the CDR3 is TGTGCCAGCAGTTGGAGTAGCGGGAGGGGGAATGAGCAGTTCTTC.

The J gene is TRBJ2-3, the V gene TRBV19, with D hard to call. V was trimmed by 3 bases and J by 4 bases, leaving 14 bases between them. The CDR3 spans 15 residues. Germline V gene sequence: CDR1 LNHDA, CDR2 SQIVND (reference sequence). CDR3 protein: CASSIAHGSADTQYF. For the CDR3, the DNA is TGTGCCAGTAGTATTGCTCACGGGTCTGCAGATACGCAGTATTTT.

This chain uses TRBV9 with TRBJ2-3, with TRBD2 as a possible D gene (7 bases). V was cut by 0 bases and J by 6 bases, with 14 bases left in between. The CDR3 consists of 15 residues. Germline V gene data show CDR1 as SGDLS and CDR2 as YYNGEE. The CDR3 here is CASSVGGGARDTQYF. The DNA of the CDR3 is TGTGCCAGCAGCGTAGGAGGGGGGGCCCGGGATACGCAGTATTTT.

This clone appeared once. The chain recombines TRBV19 with TRBJ1-3; D gene ambiguous. V was trimmed by 1 base and J by 0 bases, leaving 10 bases between them. The CDR3 runs 16 residues. Germline loops: CDR1 LNHDA, CDR2 SQIVND (reference sequence). The CDR3 DNA sequence: TGTGCCAGTAGTATAGGGCGGTTTCGCTCTGGAAACACCATATATTTT. Its protein product is CASSIGRFRSGNTIYF.

J is TRBJ2-2 and V is TRBV3-1 (or the pseudogene TRBV3-2); 14 bases line up with TRBD2. CDR3 length equals 20 residues. J gave up 1 base and V 0 bases, and 7 bases lay outside the gene matches. Germline CDR1 reads LGHDT; CDR2 reads YNNKEL (reference sequence). Here the CDR3 reads CASSQDTSGLAGGNTGELFF. CDR3 in DNA: TGTGCCAGCAGCCAAGATACCTCAGGACTAGCGGGAGGGAACACCGGGGAGCTGTTTTTT.

The chain uses TRBV2 and TRBJ2-7; no reliable D call. CDR3 length equals 11 residues. Germline V gene lookup returns CDR1 SNHLY and CDR2 FYNNEI. V was trimmed by 5 bases and J by 6 bases, leaving 8 bases between them. The CDR3 protein is CASSPGSEQYF. CDR3 DNA sequence: TGTGCCAGCAGTCCTGGTAGCGAGCAGTACTTC.

The DNA of the CDR3 is TGTGCCAGCAGCTTAGGCGGGGCCACTGAAGCTTTCTTT. Amino acids: CASSLGGATEAFF. The chain couples TRBV11-3 to TRBJ1-1; perhaps TRBD1 as D (5 bases). Germline V gives CDR1 SGHNT, CDR2 YENEEA. With 1 base removed from V and 4 bases from J, the gap between germline ends came to 7 bases. The CDR3 loop spans 13 amino acids.

The V call is TRBV19, the J call TRBJ1-3; TRBD1 might be the D (5 bases). The CDR3 loop spans 15 amino acids. Trimming left V 5 bases short and J 0 bases short, with 11 bases between. Germline-derived CDR1 and CDR2 are LNHDA and SQIVND (reference sequence). The CDR3 loop reads CASSPDSSSGNTIYF. DNA of the CDR3: TGTGCCAGTAGTCCAGACAGCTCCTCTGGAAACACCATATATTTT.

CDR3 sequence: CASSQAPAGGYTF. CDR3 DNA: TGTGCCAGCAGCCAAGCACCGGCGGGTGGCTACACCTTC. The chain joins TRBV3-1 (or the pseudogene TRBV3-2) to TRBJ1-2, with D uncertain. Trimming removed 1 base from V and 7 bases from J, with 10 bases in between. This CDR3 is built from 13 residues. CDR1 is LGHDT and CDR2 is YNNKEL in the germline V gene (reference sequence).

V gene TRBV18 combines with J gene TRBJ2-7; D is possibly TRBD1 (5 bases). The CDR3 sequence is 15 residues long. From germline, CDR1 is KGHSH and CDR2 LQKENI. The germline V and J ends were trimmed by 1 base and 6 bases, with 16 bases remaining between them. CDR3 coding DNA: TGTGCCAGCTCACCACTGGGCAGGGCAGGGTCCGAGCAGTACTTC. This sequence encodes CASSPLGRAGSEQYF.

To note about this clone: A read error may account for a junction end that differs from germline. The chain uses TRBV7-7 and TRBJ2-5; D gene unclear. The CDR3 has 16 residues. Germline V CDR1 and CDR2: SSHAT, FNYEAQ (reference sequence). CDR3 loop: CASSQDTFIWQGTQYF. For the CDR3, the DNA is TGTGCCAGCAGCCAGGATACATTCATTTGGCAAGGGACCCAGTACTTC. Using reference TRBV7-7 and TRBJ2-5 for the parts outside the CDR3, the full variable domain is GAGVSQSPRYKVTKRGQDVTLRCDPISSHATLYWYQQALGQGPEFLTYFNYEAQPDKSGLPSDRFSAERPEGSISTLTIQRTEQRDSAMYRCASSQDTFIWQGTQYFGPGTRLLVL.